This TCR beta chain was sequenced for a study of T cell responses to AZD1222 COVID-19 vaccine. In germline, CDR1 is SGHDN, CDR2 FVKESK. V was pared by 3 bases and J by 4 bases, with 5 bases of the junction left unmatched. The CDR3 loop spans 15 amino acids. TCRdb's table, derived via immunoSEQ multiplex PCR, lists solely in-frame clones and lacks some. The sample consists of under 150,000 clones, 70% to 90% of them appearing once. Source: peripheral blood, taken on day 0 of AZD1222 vaccination. The receptor comes from an adult in good health. This chain connects TRBV14 to TRBJ2-5, with 10 bases identical to TRBD2. This CDR3 reads CASSHPSGRTETQYF. The DNA for the CDR3 is TGTGCCAGCAGCCATCCTAGCGGGAGAACAGAGACCCAGTACTTC. Filled out from reference TRBV14 and TRBJ2-5, the complete variable domain reads EAGVTQFPSHSVIEKGQTVTLRCDPISGHDNLYWYRRVMGKEIKFLLHFVKESKQDESGMPNNRFLAERTGGTYSTLKVQPAELEDSGVYFCASSHPSGRTETQYFGPGTRLLVL.